This T cell receptor beta chain is drawn from a study of T cell responses to AZD1222 COVID-19 vaccine. Study findings and constraints: Seropositive AZD1222 recipients at baseline numbered only five to seven. Regions 160-218 and 743-854 held dominance among vaccine-associated CD4 TCRs, which spanned spike.

On this clone itself: As yet, its antigen is unknown.

Profiled with immunoSEQ multiplex PCR; TCRdb holds only in-frame clones, not every one. The sample includes roughly 100,000 clones, about 91% of them seen just once. Per germline, CDR1 SGHRS and CDR2 YFSETQ. Trimming left V 2 bases short and J 7 bases short, with 13 bases between. This CDR3 contains 14 residues. This clonotype originated in an adult in good health. The sequenced sample was peripheral blood, obtained on day 0 of AZD1222 vaccination. J is TRBJ2-1 and V is TRBV5-1; TRBD2 is a possible D gene (7 bases). The CDR3 region is CASSFEGGLNEQFF. CDR3 in DNA: TGCGCCAGCAGCTTCGAGGGGGGGCTTAATGAGCAGTTCTTC.